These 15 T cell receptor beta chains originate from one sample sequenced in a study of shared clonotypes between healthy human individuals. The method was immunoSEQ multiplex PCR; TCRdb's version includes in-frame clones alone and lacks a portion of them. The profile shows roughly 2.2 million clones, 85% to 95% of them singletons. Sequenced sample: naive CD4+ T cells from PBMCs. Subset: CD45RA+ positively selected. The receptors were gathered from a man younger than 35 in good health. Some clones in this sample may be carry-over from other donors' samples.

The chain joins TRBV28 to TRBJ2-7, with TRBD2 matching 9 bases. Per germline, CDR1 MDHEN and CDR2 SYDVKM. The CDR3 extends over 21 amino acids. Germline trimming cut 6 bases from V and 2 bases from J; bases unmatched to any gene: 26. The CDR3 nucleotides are TGTGCCAGCAGGGGAAGGGGGGGCCCCGTGTCCCACGGCGGGAGGGCCTACGAGCAGTACTTC. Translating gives CASRGRGGPVSHGGRAYEQYF.

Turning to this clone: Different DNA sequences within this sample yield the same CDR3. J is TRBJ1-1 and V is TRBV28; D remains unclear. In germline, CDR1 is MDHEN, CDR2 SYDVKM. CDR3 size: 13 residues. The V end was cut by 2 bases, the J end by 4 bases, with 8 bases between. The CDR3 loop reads CASSLRVRTEAFF. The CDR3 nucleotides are TGTGCCAGCAGTTTAAGGGTACGCACTGAAGCTTTCTTT.

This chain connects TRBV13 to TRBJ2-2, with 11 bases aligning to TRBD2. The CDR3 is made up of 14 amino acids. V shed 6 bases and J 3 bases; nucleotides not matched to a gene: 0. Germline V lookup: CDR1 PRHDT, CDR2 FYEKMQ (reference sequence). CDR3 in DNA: TGTGCCAGCAGGACTAGCGGGGACACCGGGGAGCTGTTTTTT. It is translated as CASRTSGDTGELFF.

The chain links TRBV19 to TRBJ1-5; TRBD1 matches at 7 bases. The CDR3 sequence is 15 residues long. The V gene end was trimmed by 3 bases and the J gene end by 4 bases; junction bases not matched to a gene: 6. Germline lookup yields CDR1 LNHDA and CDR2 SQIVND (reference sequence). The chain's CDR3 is CASSMYRQGNQPQHF. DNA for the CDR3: TGTGCCAGTAGTATGTATAGACAGGGTAATCAGCCCCAGCATTTT.

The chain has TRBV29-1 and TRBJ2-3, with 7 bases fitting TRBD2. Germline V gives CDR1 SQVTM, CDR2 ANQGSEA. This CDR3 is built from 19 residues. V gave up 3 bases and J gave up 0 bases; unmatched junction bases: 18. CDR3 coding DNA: TGCAGCGTTGATTTCCCTAGCGGCCCCCTCGGTGCTAGCACAGATACGCAGTATTTT. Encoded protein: CSVDFPSGPLGASTDTQYF.

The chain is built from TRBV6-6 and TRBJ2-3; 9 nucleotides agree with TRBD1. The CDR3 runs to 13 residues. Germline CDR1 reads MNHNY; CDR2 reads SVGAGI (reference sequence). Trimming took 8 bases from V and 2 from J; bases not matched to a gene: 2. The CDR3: CASRDRDTDTQYF. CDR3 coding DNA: TGTGCCAGCCGGGACAGGGACACAGATACGCAGTATTTT.

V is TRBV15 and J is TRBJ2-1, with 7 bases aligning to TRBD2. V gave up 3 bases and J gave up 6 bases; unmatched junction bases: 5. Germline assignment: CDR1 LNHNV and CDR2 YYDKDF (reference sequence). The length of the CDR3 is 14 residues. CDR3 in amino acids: CATSRSLAANEQFF. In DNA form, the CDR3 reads TGTGCCACCAGCAGGTCTCTAGCGGCCAATGAGCAGTTCTTC.

The CDR3 spells CASSYSGGAFF. DNA of the CDR3: TGTGCCAGCAGTTACTCCGGGGGAGCTTTCTTT. The J gene is TRBJ1-1, the V gene TRBV6-6; D is perhaps TRBD1 (5 bases). The CDR3 totals 11 residues. V was clipped by 0 bases and J by 10 bases, with 6 bases between them. Germline CDR1 MNHNY, CDR2 SVGAGI (reference sequence).

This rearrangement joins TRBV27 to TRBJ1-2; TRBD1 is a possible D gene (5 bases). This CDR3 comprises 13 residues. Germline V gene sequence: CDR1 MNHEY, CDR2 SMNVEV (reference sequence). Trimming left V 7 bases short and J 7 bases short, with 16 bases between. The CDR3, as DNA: TGTGCCAGCACCCGGGACTCCGGTGGTGGCTACACCTTC. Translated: CASTRDSGGGYTF.

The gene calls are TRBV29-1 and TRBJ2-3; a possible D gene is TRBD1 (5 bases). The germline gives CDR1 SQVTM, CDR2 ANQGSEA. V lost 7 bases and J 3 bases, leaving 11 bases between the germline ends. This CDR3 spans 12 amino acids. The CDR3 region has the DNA TGCAGCGGGGGCGGCCTTACAGATACGCAGTATTTT. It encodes CSGGGLTDTQYF.

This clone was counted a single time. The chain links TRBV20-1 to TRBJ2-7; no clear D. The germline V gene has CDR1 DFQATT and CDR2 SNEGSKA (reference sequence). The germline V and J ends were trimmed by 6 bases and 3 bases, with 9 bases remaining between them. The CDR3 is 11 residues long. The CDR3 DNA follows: TGCAGTGCCCCTTTGGACTACGAGCAGTACTTC. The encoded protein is CSAPLDYEQYF.

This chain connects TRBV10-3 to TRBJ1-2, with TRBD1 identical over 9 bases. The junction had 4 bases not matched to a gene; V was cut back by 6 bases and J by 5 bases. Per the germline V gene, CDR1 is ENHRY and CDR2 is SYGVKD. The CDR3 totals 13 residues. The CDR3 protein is CAISIQGAYGYTF. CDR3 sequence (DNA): TGTGCCATCAGCATACAGGGGGCATATGGCTACACCTTC.

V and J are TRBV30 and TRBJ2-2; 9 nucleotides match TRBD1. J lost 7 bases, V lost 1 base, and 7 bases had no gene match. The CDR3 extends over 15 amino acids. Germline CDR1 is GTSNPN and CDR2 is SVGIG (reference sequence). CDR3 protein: CAWSAGTGWIGELFF. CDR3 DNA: TGTGCCTGGAGTGCCGGGACAGGGTGGATCGGGGAGCTGTTTTTT.

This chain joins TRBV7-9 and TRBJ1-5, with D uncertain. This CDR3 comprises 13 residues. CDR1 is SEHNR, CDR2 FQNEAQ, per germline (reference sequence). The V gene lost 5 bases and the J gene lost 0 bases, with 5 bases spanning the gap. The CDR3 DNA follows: TGTGCCAGCAGCCTTATTAGCAATCAGCCCCAGCATTTT. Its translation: CASSLISNQPQHF.

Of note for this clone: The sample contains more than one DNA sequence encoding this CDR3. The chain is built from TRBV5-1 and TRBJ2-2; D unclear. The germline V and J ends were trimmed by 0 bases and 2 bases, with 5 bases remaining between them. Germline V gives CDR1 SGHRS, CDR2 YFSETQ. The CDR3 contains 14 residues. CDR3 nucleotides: TGCGCCAGCAGCTTGGACCGAAACACCGGGGAGCTGTTTTTT. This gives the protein CASSLDRNTGELFF.